The 14 T cell receptor beta chains in this list originate from one sample, sequenced in a study of blood T cell repertoires in COVID-19 (dated by TCRdb to 2018 to 2021). The library relied on the immunoSEQ multiplex PCR assay. TCRdb obtained this table from immuneACCESS and retained in-frame rearrangements with V and J assigned. These tables miss some clones; where compared with another copy, unresolved V genes account for less than half of the shortfall, and the remainder is unexplained. The table for this sample lists some 66,000 clones; approximately 80% of them were counted only once. The ten largest account for approximately 6.6% of the sample. The sample taken for sequencing was peripheral blood. These receptors came from a man aged 55-75 years with acute or convalescent COVID-19.

This clone occurred a few times. V and J are TRBV6-5 and TRBJ1-1; a possible D gene is TRBD1 (5 bases). Germline-derived CDR1 and CDR2 are MNHEY and SVGAGI. V gave up 8 bases and J gave up 8 bases, with 18 bases separating them. CDR3 length: 13 amino acids. The CDR3 protein is CASAGGSPGEAFF. CDR3 DNA sequence: TGTGCCAGCGCGGGGGGAAGCCCCGGGGAAGCTTTCTTT.

This clone was detected only a few times. This chain uses TRBV5-1 with TRBJ2-5, with D possibly TRBD2 on 5 matching bases. This CDR3 region has 14 residues. Germline V lookup: CDR1 SGHRS, CDR2 YFSETQ. The V end was cut by 0 bases, the J end by 2 bases, with 8 bases between. The chain's CDR3 is CASSLGTRQETQYF. The DNA for the CDR3 is TGCGCCAGCAGCTTGGGGACTCGACAAGAGACCCAGTACTTC. Full variable domain (missing parts from reference TRBV5-1 and TRBJ2-5): KAGVTQTPRYLIKTRGQQVTLSCSPISGHRSVSWYQQTPGQGLQFLFEYFSETQRNKGNFPGRFSGRQFSNSRSEMNVSTLELGDSALYLCASSLGTRQETQYFGPGTRLLVL.

The genes are TRBV7-8 and TRBJ1-2, with 7 bases matching TRBD1. Per germline, CDR1 SGHVS and CDR2 FQNEAQ. V was pared by 6 bases and J by 6 bases, with 19 bases of the junction left unmatched. There are 17 residues in the CDR3. CDR3 sequence reads: CASRSPSGDREVDGYTF. In DNA, the CDR3 is TGTGCCAGCAGGTCACCGTCCGGAGACAGGGAGGTCGATGGCTACACCTTC.

This clone turned up a few times. The chain couples TRBV6-2 or TRBV6-3 to TRBJ2-3; D uncertain. CDR1 and CDR2 (germline): MNHEY, SVGEGT. V lost 3 bases, J lost 5 bases, and 9 bases lay in between. The CDR3 contains 13 residues. In DNA, the CDR3 is TGTGCCAGCAGTTATTTCCTAGGAGATACGCAGTATTTT. Residues: CASSYFLGDTQYF.

This clone was recorded many times. The rearrangement joins TRBV2 to TRBJ1-4; 8 nucleotides line up with TRBD1. The CDR3 contains 14 residues. Trimming took 3 bases from V and 8 from J; bases not matched to a gene: 5. Germline assignment: CDR1 SNHLY and CDR2 FYNNEI. The CDR3 reads CASSETGVFEKLFF. In nucleotides, the CDR3 is TGTGCCAGCAGTGAGACAGGGGTATTCGAAAAACTGTTTTTT.

The V and J genes are TRBV4-1 and TRBJ1-2; D is possibly TRBD1 (6 bases). The CDR3 runs to 14 residues. The V gene's germline CDR1 is MGHRA and CDR2 YSYEKL. The V gene lost 1 base and the J gene lost 3 bases, with 9 bases spanning the gap. CDR3 residues: CASSQGRTDYGYTF. CDR3 coding DNA: TGCGCCAGCAGCCAAGGGCGGACAGACTATGGCTACACCTTC.

The chain employs TRBV27 and TRBJ1-3; no clear D gene. Germline-derived CDR1 and CDR2 are MNHEY and SMNVEV (reference sequence). With 6 bases removed from V and 8 bases from J, the gap between germline ends came to 17 bases. The length of the CDR3 is 14 residues. The CDR3 protein is CASSQTGFGDTIYF. The CDR3 DNA reads as TGTGCCAGCAGCCAGACGGGCTTCGGGGACACCATATATTTT.

The chain carries TRBV5-4 and TRBJ2-1; 11 bases map to TRBD2. The CDR3 spans 14 residues. The J segment lost 7 bases and the V segment lost 8 bases, leaving 8 bases of the junction unmatched. The germline V gene has CDR1 SGHNT and CDR2 YYREEE (reference sequence). CDR3 in DNA: TGTGCCAGTACCGCTAGCGGGGGGTTGAATGAGCAGTTCTTC. Translation: CASTASGGLNEQFF.

The gene calls are TRBV28 and TRBJ1-4; 9 bases align to TRBD1. From germline, CDR1 is MDHEN and CDR2 SYDVKM. V was pared by 6 bases and J by 7 bases, with 6 bases of the junction left unmatched. The CDR3 is 14 amino acids. The CDR3 bases are TGTGCCAGCAGCCTGCCGGGACAGGGTGAAAAACTGTTTTTT. It yields the protein CASSLPGQGEKLFF.

V gene TRBV2 combines with J gene TRBJ2-5, with 7 bases aligning to TRBD1. This CDR3 region has 14 residues. Germline assignment: CDR1 SNHLY and CDR2 FYNNEI. Unmatched junction bases numbered 3, after V lost 4 bases and J lost 1 base. DNA for the CDR3: TGTGCCAGCAGTGGGGACAGCCCCCAAGAGACCCAGTACTTC. It specifies CASSGDSPQETQYF.

The J gene is TRBJ1-2, the V gene TRBV7-9; the D gene is possibly TRBD1 (5 bases). Germline V gene data show CDR1 as SEHNR and CDR2 as FQNEAQ (reference sequence). The CDR3 contains 17 residues. V lost 5 bases and J lost 0, with 19 bases in between. This chain's CDR3 is CASSRGDSVLANYGYTF. Here the CDR3 DNA reads TGTGCCAGCAGCCGAGGAGACAGTGTACTTGCTAACTATGGCTACACCTTC.

This clone was detected only a few times. The sample holds other DNA sequences that translate to the same CDR3. The gene calls are TRBV7-2 and TRBJ2-1, with 10 bases fitting TRBD2. CDR3 size: 15 residues. The trim removed 2 bases at V and 7 bases at J, leaving 5 bases unmatched. Germline CDR1 and CDR2: SGHTA and FQGNSA. The CDR3 DNA reads TGTGCCAGCAGCTTAAGCGGGGGGGCCGGTAATGAGCAGTTCTTC. Translated: CASSLSGGAGNEQFF.

The rearrangement joins TRBV27 to TRBJ1-2; D is unclear. This CDR3 comprises 13 residues. Germline V gives CDR1 MNHEY, CDR2 SMNVEV (reference sequence). The V end lost 2 bases, the J end lost 4 bases, and 8 bases lay between the germline ends. The CDR3: CASSLNSLYGYTF. The DNA for the CDR3 is TGTGCCAGCAGTTTAAACAGCCTCTATGGCTACACCTTC.

This chain links TRBV6-1 with TRBJ2-5; 10 positions match TRBD2. The J segment lost 1 base and the V segment lost 4 bases, leaving 3 bases of the junction unmatched. CDR1 and CDR2 from the germline V gene are MNHNS and SASEGT. The CDR3 sequence is 15 residues long. The CDR3 is CASSAAGGIQETQYF. DNA of the CDR3: TGTGCCAGCAGTGCAGCGGGGGGGATCCAAGAGACCCAGTACTTC.